This T cell receptor beta chain originates from a study of blood T cell repertoires in COVID-19. Study summary: Italy, Spain and the United States were the sources of the convalescent and acute COVID-19 samples. Sources were T cells, B-cell-depleted T cells, or PBMCs; the material itself was cDNA or gDNA.

In the authors' methods: Estimation of nucleated cell counts relied on the amplification of reference gene primers. Assay: immunoSEQ multiplex PCR; the TCRdb copy retains only in-frame clones and omits some. The V and J calls and the clone size are those of that table, but D and trimming were determined from the DNA. The top ten clones hold 1.7% of a sample with 110,000 to 150,000 clones, approximately 89% of them seen once. Sequenced material: peripheral blood. This sequence originates from a woman aged 50 to 65 with acute or convalescent COVID-19.

The CDR3: CSAKDLPGEFF. CDR3 DNA: TGCAGTGCTAAGGACCTCCCGGGGGAGTTCTTC. The gene calls are TRBV20-1 and TRBJ2-1, with a weak D call TRBD2 (6 bases). CDR1 and CDR2 (germline): DFQATT, SNEGSKA (reference sequence). The length of the CDR3 is 11 residues. V was clipped by 4 bases and J by 14 bases, with 15 bases between them.